Listed here are 15 T cell receptor beta chains from one sample, sequenced in a study of blood T cell repertoires in COVID-19. Using immunoSEQ multiplex PCR, the repertoire was profiled, and TCRdb retains in-frame clones only, with some absent. The profile covers 150,000 to 200,000 clones, with approximately 80% appearing a single time and 10% to 15% taken by the ten largest. The sequencing sample was made of peripheral blood. Receptors originate from a woman aged 80 or over with COVID-19, enrolled during active disease.

The V gene is TRBV11-3, the J gene TRBJ2-3; tentative D call: TRBD1 (6 bases). Germline V gene lookup returns CDR1 SGHNT and CDR2 YENEEA. Deletions cut 1 base from V and 2 bases from J, with 16 bases between. The CDR3 sequence is 17 residues long. The CDR3 DNA sequence: TGTGCCAGCAGCTTAGGCCTGGATGACAGGTCCACAGATACGCAGTATTTT. Its protein product is CASSLGLDDRSTDTQYF.

The chain links TRBV4-3 to TRBJ2-1; 7 bases align to TRBD2. The CDR3 loop spans 15 amino acids. With V trimmed by 0 bases and J by 9 bases, 8 bases remained unmatched. Germline values: CDR1 LGHNA, CDR2 YSLEER. CDR3 sequence (DNA): TGCGCCAGCAGCCAAGAACGGCGAGCGGGGACTGAGCAGTTCTTC. Translating gives CASSQERRAGTEQFF.

V is TRBV7-9 and J is TRBJ2-3, with 13 bases that match TRBD2. The CDR3 runs 16 residues. Germline lookup yields CDR1 SEHNR and CDR2 FQNEAQ (reference sequence). The V segment lost 5 bases and the J segment 1 base; nucleotides outside the gene matches: 3. The CDR3 spells CASSQGTSGGTDTQYF. The CDR3 region has the DNA TGTGCCAGCAGCCAGGGGACTAGCGGGGGCACAGATACGCAGTATTTT.

The rearrangement joins TRBV4-3 to TRBJ1-5, with D possibly matching TRBD1 (5 bases). Germline V CDR1 and CDR2: LGHNA, YSLEER. The CDR3 sequence is 15 residues long. V gave up 0 bases and J gave up 4 bases, with 10 bases separating them. The CDR3 DNA follows: TGCGCCAGCAGCCAAGATGGAGGGGCAAATCAGCCCCAGCATTTT. It encodes CASSQDGGANQPQHF.

The chain carries TRBV5-4 and TRBJ1-1; 7 nucleotides match TRBD1. The V gene end was trimmed by 5 bases and the J gene end by 4 bases; junction bases not matched to a gene: 8. Germline CDR1 is SGHNT and CDR2 is YYREEE (reference sequence). The CDR3 is made up of 14 amino acids. For the CDR3, the DNA is TGTGCCAGCAGACCAGACAGGGCGGGCACTGAAGCTTTCTTT. It yields the protein CASRPDRAGTEAFF.

This clone was seen more than once but under ten times. The chain carries TRBV12-3 or TRBV12-4 and TRBJ2-4, with D perhaps matching TRBD1 (6 bases). The length of the CDR3 is 13 residues. V lost 5 bases and J 4 bases, leaving 9 bases between the germline ends. CDR3 residues: CASSTGLKNIQYF. CDR3 nucleotides: TGTGCCAGCAGTACAGGGTTGAAAAACATTCAGTACTTC.

The chain employs TRBV28 and TRBJ1-4, with 7 positions matching TRBD1. The V and J ends lost 5 bases and 6 bases, in that order; junction bases with no gene match: 15. In germline, CDR1 is MDHEN, CDR2 SYDVKM. This CDR3 region has 17 residues. For the CDR3, the DNA is TGTGCCAGCAGTCCCTTCGTATACCTTGGACAGGATGAAAAACTGTTTTTT. The encoded protein is CASSPFVYLGQDEKLFF.

The chain carries TRBV6-2 or TRBV6-3 and TRBJ1-2; 10 nucleotides line up with TRBD1. Trimming took 6 bases from V and 8 from J; bases not matched to a gene: 21. Germline V CDR1 and CDR2: MNHEY, SVGEGT. The CDR3 has 18 residues. DNA for the CDR3: TGTGCCAGCAGCCTCAGACAGGGGGCGATTGTATCCGCGAGGGGCTACACCTTC. Its translation: CASSLRQGAIVSARGYTF.

The genes are TRBV4-1 and TRBJ1-1; TRBD1 matches at 7 bases. The length of the CDR3 is 17 residues. Germline V gives CDR1 MGHRA, CDR2 YSYEKL. With V trimmed by 3 bases and J by 2 bases, 12 bases remained unmatched. The DNA for the CDR3 is TGCGCCAGCAGCCACGTAGGGGGGACAGTACTAAACACTGAAGCTTTCTTT. It is translated as CASSHVGGTVLNTEAFF.

The chain has TRBV9 and TRBJ2-6; D is unclear. Trimming took 3 bases from V and 1 from J, leaving 5 bases between them. Germline V lookup: CDR1 SGDLS, CDR2 YYNGEE. This CDR3 has 14 residues. CDR3 in DNA: TGTGCCAGCAGCGAACATTCTGGGGCCAACGTCCTGACTTTC. Protein sequence: CASSEHSGANVLTF.

The chain combines TRBV29-1 with TRBJ2-7; TRBD1 aligns across 9 bases. With 1 base clipped from V and 6 bases from J, the junction kept 7 bases outside the gene matches. The CDR3 runs to 14 residues. Germline V CDR1 and CDR2: SQVTM, ANQGSEA. The DNA of the CDR3 is TGCAGCGTTGAAGTGGGACAGGGTTCTTTCGAGCAGTACTTC. Amino acids: CSVEVGQGSFEQYF.

This chain connects TRBV7-9 to TRBJ2-7, with 10 bases that match TRBD1. Germline CDR1 reads SEHNR; CDR2 reads FQNEAQ (reference sequence). The length of the CDR3 is 16 residues. Unmatched junction bases numbered 13, after V lost 9 bases and J lost 2 bases. CDR3 bases: TGTGCCAGAACTAACTGGAGGGGACAGGGGACCTACGAGCAGTACTTC. Translation gives CARTNWRGQGTYEQYF.

This chain's CDR3 is CASSFTGADTQYF. CDR3 bases: TGTGCCAGCAGCTTTACGGGTGCAGATACGCAGTATTTT. This rearrangement joins TRBV7-9 to TRBJ2-3, with no clear D. V lost 3 bases and J 4 bases, leaving 8 bases between the germline ends. Germline V lookup: CDR1 SEHNR, CDR2 FQNEAQ (reference sequence). The CDR3 length is 13 residues. The full variable domain, with the rest looked up from reference TRBV7-9 and TRBJ2-3, is DTGVSQNPRHKITKRGQNVTFRCDPISEHNRLYWYRQTLGQGPEFLTYFQNEAQLEKSRLLSDRFSAERPKGSFSTLEIQRTEQGDSAMYLCASSFTGADTQYFGPGTRLTVL.

The genes are TRBV27 and TRBJ2-5, with a weak D call TRBD1 (6 bases). The germline CDR1 and CDR2 sequences are MNHEY and SMNVEV (reference sequence). CDR3 size: 16 residues. V was trimmed by 5 bases and J by 5 bases, leaving 21 bases between them. CDR3 amino acids: CASSPLPGQNRETQYF. CDR3 nucleotide sequence: TGTGCCAGCAGTCCCCTTCCGGGACAAAATCGGGAGACCCAGTACTTC.

The V gene is TRBV13, the J gene TRBJ2-2; TRBD1 might be the D (6 bases). Germline CDR1 is PRHDT and CDR2 is FYEKMQ (reference sequence). The CDR3 is 19 residues long. V dropped 2 bases and J dropped 1 base, with 20 bases sitting between them. CDR3 nucleotide sequence: TGTGCCAGCAGCTTATATTTTCAGGGACACCTGATGAACACCGGGGAGCTGTTTTTT. Translation: CASSLYFQGHLMNTGELFF.